The clone carrying this TCR beta chain turned up a few times. Its antigen is not identified. This sample was taken from a study of T cell repertoires in cytomegalovirus infection. Turning to the study itself: CMV epitopes used comprised recently identified HLA-C-restricted ones and well-studied HLA-B-restricted ones. Based on public TCR beta signatures, there were indications of CMV infection and of a matching HLA type.

General study points: CMV-specific HLA-C-restricted TCR beta clonotypes dominated the ex vivo response.

TCRdb used MiXCR to reprocess the reads, holding one entry per CDR3 protein. The data show about 770,000 distinct CDR3 sequences, with approximately 32% seen just once and over 10% held by the top ten. The source of this sequence is a human donor in good health (CMV status not recorded). Some clones in this sample may be carry-over from other donors' samples. The sample consisted of cultured CD8+ T cells from PBMCs, taken from culture after CMV antigen stimulation.

CDR3 coding DNA: TGTGCCAGCAGCCAAGATAGAGGGGGCCCTCTTGGCTACACCTTC. It specifies CASSQDRGGPLGYTF. The chain links TRBV4-2 to TRBJ1-2, with 7 bases identical to TRBD1. There are 15 residues in the CDR3. The V gene end was trimmed by 0 bases and the J gene end by 7 bases; junction bases not matched to a gene: 8. CDR1 is LGHNA and CDR2 is YNFKEQ in the germline V gene.